Each of the 5 T cell receptor beta chains below was sequenced from the same sample in a study of blood T cell repertoires in COVID-19 (dated by TCRdb to 2020 to 2022). The library was obtained by the immunoSEQ multiplex PCR assay. As stored in TCRdb, this immuneACCESS dataset retains in-frame rearrangements with V and J assigned. A fraction of the clones does not appear; measured against another copy, unresolved V genes explain less than half of the discrepancy, and the remainder lacks a known reason. This sample gives around 130,000 clones in total; approximately 87% of them show up just once. The ten largest clonotypes hold about 3.8% of the sample. The sequenced material came from peripheral blood. Every receptor here comes from a man aged 55 to 70 with acute or convalescent COVID-19.

The CDR3 sequence is CASRGGTDTQYF. The CDR3 DNA reads TGTGCCAGCAGAGGCGGAACAGATACGCAGTATTTT. This rearrangement joins TRBV12-3 or TRBV12-4 to TRBJ2-3; unclear D gene. The length of the CDR3 is 12 residues. V lost 6 bases, J lost 3 bases, and 7 bases lay in between.

The chain links TRBV29-1 to TRBJ1-2; tentatively, D is TRBD1 (5 bases). Germline CDR1 is SQVTM and CDR2 is ANQGSEA. The CDR3 is made up of 12 amino acids. With 8 bases removed from V and 8 bases from J, the gap between germline ends came to 18 bases. The CDR3 DNA reads as TGCAGCCAACGGACGGGCCAGGGCGGCTACACCTTC. Its translation: CSQRTGQGGYTF.

V gene TRBV18 combines with J gene TRBJ2-7; 9 positions agree with TRBD1. The CDR3 sequence is 17 residues long. In germline, CDR1 is KGHSH, CDR2 LQKENI. Germline trimming cut 1 base from V and 6 bases from J; bases unmatched to any gene: 13. DNA of the CDR3: TGTGCCAGCTCACCACTTGGTCCCGGACAGGGGATGGGCGAGCAGTACTTC. Translated: CASSPLGPGQGMGEQYF. Drawing the rest from reference TRBV18 and TRBJ2-7, the complete variable domain is NAGVMQNPRHLVRRRGQEARLRCSPMKGHSHVYWYRQLPEEGLKFMVYLQKENIIDESGMPKERFSAEFPKEGPSILRIQQVVRGDSAAYFCASSPLGPGQGMGEQYFGPGTRLTVT.

The chain links TRBV7-2 to TRBJ2-7; 9 nucleotides align to TRBD2. The CDR3 is 17 amino acids. The J segment lost 0 bases and the V segment lost 2 bases, leaving 8 bases of the junction unmatched. Germline V gene lookup returns CDR1 SGHTA and CDR2 FQGNSA. The CDR3 spells CASSLTSVSGSSYEQYF. DNA for the CDR3: TGTGCCAGCAGCTTAACCAGTGTTAGCGGGAGCTCCTACGAGCAGTACTTC.

This clone was recorded only once. This chain joins TRBV6-6 and TRBJ2-2; TRBD2 agrees at 10 bases. Germline V gene lookup returns CDR1 MNHNY and CDR2 SVGAGI (reference sequence). The CDR3 consists of 20 residues. The trim removed 6 bases at V and 1 base at J, leaving 17 bases unmatched. Written as DNA, the CDR3 is TGTGCCAGCAGCTCCGGTCGGGAAGCGACTAGCGGGCTGAACACCGGGGAGCTGTTTTTT. Its translation: CASSSGREATSGLNTGELFF.